The 30 T cell receptor beta chains below come from one sample, sequenced in a study of shared T cell receptors in the human thymus. TCRdb keeps only in-frame clones here, not all; method: immunoSEQ multiplex PCR. Here the sample spans roughly 700,000 clones, approximately 87% being singletons. This sample was shared with a second study, whose subject was human thymus T cells.

Sequencing input: thymocytes. Source of these receptors: a boy under three years old with a congenital heart defect.

The chain has TRBV9 and TRBJ2-3; 7 bases fit TRBD1. The CDR3 sequence is 16 residues long. The V and J ends lost 4 bases and 4 bases, in that order; junction bases with no gene match: 12. Germline CDR1 is SGDLS and CDR2 is YYNGEE. CDR3 amino acids: CASSPQTGNGSDTQYF. The CDR3 DNA sequence: TGTGCCAGCAGCCCTCAGACAGGGAATGGGTCAGATACGCAGTATTTT.

The genes are TRBV4-1 and TRBJ2-7; maybe TRBD2 (5 bases). Germline V gene sequence: CDR1 MGHRA, CDR2 YSYEKL. The CDR3 is made up of 15 amino acids. Deletions cut 4 bases from V and 4 bases from J, with 17 bases between. For the CDR3, the DNA is TGCGCCAGCAGCCCGGTGAACACTGGACTTTACGAGCAGTACTTC. Translation gives CASSPVNTGLYEQYF.

The V gene is TRBV5-4, the J gene TRBJ2-7, with 12 bases that match TRBD2. The germline CDR1 and CDR2 sequences are SGHNT and YYREEE (reference sequence). The CDR3 runs to 16 residues. The ends lost 4 bases at V and 4 bases at J; junction bases unmatched: 9. For the CDR3, the DNA is TGTGCCAGCAGCCCAGCGACTAGCGGGAGAACTTACGAGCAGTACTTC. This sequence encodes CASSPATSGRTYEQYF.

The J gene is TRBJ2-7, the V gene TRBV4-1; TRBD2 matches 11 bases. Germline CDR1 is MGHRA and CDR2 is YSYEKL. V lost 0 bases, J lost 3 bases, and 10 bases stayed unmatched. CDR3 size: 18 residues. The CDR3 loop reads CASSQDPRLAGRLYEQYF. The CDR3 region has the DNA TGCGCCAGCAGCCAAGATCCCCGACTAGCGGGACGCCTCTACGAGCAGTACTTC.

The J gene is TRBJ1-5, the V gene TRBV15, with a tentative D call TRBD1 (5 bases). CDR1 and CDR2 from the germline V gene are LNHNV and YYDKDF (reference sequence). Trimming took 3 bases from V and 4 from J, leaving 16 bases between them. CDR3 size: 16 residues. The CDR3 DNA sequence: TGTGCCACCAGCAGCACCATAGACAGACCTAATCAGCCCCAGCATTTT. Protein sequence: CATSSTIDRPNQPQHF.

The chain joins TRBV6-1 to TRBJ2-7; TRBD2 matches at 7 bases. The germline gives CDR1 MNHNS, CDR2 SASEGT. CDR3 length: 14 residues. V lost 4 bases, J lost 5 bases, and 8 bases stayed unmatched. The CDR3 region is CASSALRERNEQYF. The CDR3 coding sequence is TGTGCCAGCAGTGCGTTGCGGGAGCGCAACGAGCAGTACTTC.

This clone was seen just once. The rearrangement joins TRBV10-2 to TRBJ2-1; 11 bases line up with TRBD2. This CDR3 is 18 amino acids long. Germline loops: CDR1 WSHSY, CDR2 SAAADI. After removal of 4 bases from V and 2 bases from J, the junction contained 10 bases not matched to a gene. CDR3: CASSGSATSGRPYNEQFF. DNA for the CDR3: TGCGCCAGCAGTGGCTCAGCCACTAGCGGGAGACCCTACAATGAGCAGTTCTTC.

This clone was counted between two and nine times. The chain carries TRBV5-4 and TRBJ2-5, with TRBD2 matching 9 bases. Germline V gene sequence: CDR1 SGHNT, CDR2 YYREEE (reference sequence). The CDR3 is made up of 16 amino acids. V lost 4 bases to trimming and J lost 5 bases; unmatched junction nucleotides: 12. CDR3 in DNA: TGTGCCAGCAGCCGAGAGGCGGGAGGGCCGGGGGAGACCCAGTACTTC. It encodes CASSREAGGPGETQYF.

V usage is TRBV5-1 and J usage is TRBJ2-7; no clear D gene. The CDR3 totals 15 residues. V gave up 0 bases and J gave up 2 bases, with 12 bases separating them. Germline assignment: CDR1 SGHRS and CDR2 YFSETQ. The CDR3 DNA is TGCGCCAGCAGCTTGGGTTGGCGGTACCCCTACGAGCAGTACTTC. Residues: CASSLGWRYPYEQYF.

The chain is built from TRBV6-6 and TRBJ1-3; D remains unclear. CDR1 is MNHNY and CDR2 is SVGAGI in the germline V gene (reference sequence). V dropped 10 bases and J dropped 1 base, with 14 bases sitting between them. CDR3 length equals 14 residues. Written as DNA, the CDR3 is TGTGCCATCAGCGATTGGCAGTCTGGAAACACCATATATTTT. Protein: CAISDWQSGNTIYF.

The J gene is TRBJ2-2, the V gene TRBV6-5; D not resolved. V was cut by 6 bases and J by 2 bases, with 10 bases left in between. CDR1 MNHEY and CDR2 SVGAGI come from the germline V gene. The CDR3 runs to 14 residues. The CDR3 here is CASRSSPNTGELFF. CDR3 bases: TGTGCCAGCAGGTCAAGCCCTAACACCGGGGAGCTGTTTTTT.

The rearrangement uses TRBV19 and TRBJ2-1, with 12 bases matching TRBD2. Germline V gene data show CDR1 as LNHDA and CDR2 as SQIVND (reference sequence). CDR3 length: 13 amino acids. J was trimmed by 9 bases and V by 7 bases; bases with no gene match: 4. Here the CDR3 reads CASMASGRGEQFF. CDR3 coding DNA: TGTGCCAGTATGGCTAGCGGGAGGGGTGAGCAGTTCTTC. Full variable domain (missing parts from reference TRBV19 and TRBJ2-1): DGGITQSPKYLFRKEGQNVTLSCEQNLNHDAMYWYRQDPGQGLRLIYYSQIVNDFQKGDIAEGYSVSREKKESFPLTVTSAQKNPTAFYLCASMASGRGEQFFGPGTRLTVL.

The rearrangement joins TRBV4-3 to TRBJ2-1; D is perhaps TRBD2 (6 bases). The germline V gene encodes CDR1 LGHNA and CDR2 YSLEER. The V and J ends lost 0 bases and 8 bases respectively, with 17 bases between them. This CDR3 has 16 residues. The CDR3 nucleotides are TGCGCCAGCAGCCAAGATTGGGCGGGACGGGGCCATGAGCAGTTCTTC. Translating gives CASSQDWAGRGHEQFF.

This clone occurred once. This chain connects TRBV15 to TRBJ1-5; tentative D call: TRBD1 (5 bases). V was pared by 5 bases and J by 4 bases, with 27 bases between. The CDR3 extends over 19 amino acids. Germline loops: CDR1 LNHNV, CDR2 YYDKDF (reference sequence). In DNA, the CDR3 is TGTGCCACCAGCCAAGTAGCACAGGATGCCCAGCTTGGGAATCAGCCCCAGCATTTT. This sequence encodes CATSQVAQDAQLGNQPQHF.

This chain links TRBV7-8 with TRBJ2-7; D may be TRBD1 (5 bases). This CDR3 has 13 residues. The ends were cut back, 5 bases at V and 3 bases at J, with 11 bases in the middle. Germline V gene lookup returns CDR1 SGHVS and CDR2 FQNEAQ. The CDR3 loop reads CASSPSRGYEQYF. For the CDR3, the DNA is TGTGCCAGCAGCCCCTCTAGGGGCTACGAGCAGTACTTC.

In this sample, this clone turned up a few times. The chain uses TRBV10-3 and TRBJ1-2, with 8 bases aligning to TRBD1. This CDR3 contains 15 residues. Germline lookup yields CDR1 ENHRY and CDR2 SYGVKD. V lost 10 bases, J lost 8 bases, and 18 bases stayed unmatched. CDR3 residues: CATMKDREKAGGYTF. CDR3 DNA sequence: TGTGCCACCATGAAGGACAGGGAGAAGGCTGGGGGCTACACCTTC.

The V gene is TRBV27, the J gene TRBJ1-1; the D is unclear. V was cut by 4 bases and J by 0 bases, with 12 bases left in between. The V gene's germline CDR1 is MNHEY and CDR2 SMNVEV (reference sequence). CDR3 length: 15 amino acids. The CDR3 nucleotides are TGTGCCAGCAGTTCTACGCGGCGCATGAACACTGAAGCTTTCTTT. It specifies CASSSTRRMNTEAFF.

This chain connects TRBV20-1 to TRBJ1-2; a possible D gene is TRBD1 (5 bases). This CDR3 spans 10 amino acids. The germline CDR1 and CDR2 sequences are DFQATT and SNEGSKA (reference sequence). Trimming removed 7 bases from V and 4 bases from J, with 7 bases in between. In DNA form, the CDR3 reads TGCAGTGTTCAGGGCTATGGCTACACCTTC. It translates to CSVQGYGYTF.

The rearrangement uses TRBV2 and TRBJ1-1, with 9 positions matching TRBD1. Per germline, CDR1 SNHLY and CDR2 FYNNEI. Trimming at V came to 7 bases and at J to 1 base, leaving 16 bases not matched to a gene. The CDR3 covers 18 residues. CDR3 nucleotide sequence: TGTGCCAGCAAAGAAACTGGTGAACAGGGGGCGGGGAACACTGAAGCTTTCTTT. Residues: CASKETGEQGAGNTEAFF. Drawing the rest from reference TRBV2 and TRBJ1-1, the complete variable domain is EPEVTQTPSHQVTQMGQEVILRCVPISNHLYFYWYRQILGQKVEFLVSFYNNEISEKSEIFDDQFSVERPDGSNFTLKIRSTKLEDSAMYFCASKETGEQGAGNTEAFFGQGTRLTVV.

CDR3 nucleotide sequence: TGTGCCAGCAGGGGCAGGGAGGGGACTGAAGCTTTCTTT. Its translation: CASRGREGTEAFF. The rearrangement joins TRBV11-3 to TRBJ1-1; the D gene is possibly TRBD1 (5 bases). The germline V and J ends were trimmed by 6 bases and 5 bases, with 13 bases remaining between them. The germline V gene has CDR1 SGHNT and CDR2 YENEEA. The CDR3 totals 13 residues.

The rearrangement links TRBV29-1 to TRBJ1-1, with D unclear. This CDR3 region has 13 residues. Germline V gives CDR1 SQVTM, CDR2 ANQGSEA. Between the trimmed V and J ends, which lost 6 bases and 1 base, there was a span of 12 bases. CDR3 bases: TGCAGCGTGGCGGGATGGAAGAACACTGAAGCTTTCTTT. This translates into CSVAGWKNTEAFF. Using reference TRBV29-1 and TRBJ1-1 for the parts outside the CDR3, the full variable domain is SAVISQKPSRDICQRGTSLTIQCQVDSQVTMMFWYRQQPGQSLTLIATANQGSEATYESGFVIDKFPISRPNLTFSTLTVSNMSPEDSSIYLCSVAGWKNTEAFFGQGTRLTVV.

The rearrangement links TRBV19 to TRBJ2-1; 9 bases fit TRBD1. Trimming took 6 bases from V and 6 from J; bases not matched to a gene: 9. Germline values: CDR1 LNHDA, CDR2 SQIVND (reference sequence). The CDR3 contains 15 residues. The CDR3 here is CASRVPGQGSNEQFF. CDR3 nucleotides: TGTGCCAGTAGGGTTCCGGGACAGGGCAGCAATGAGCAGTTCTTC.

This chain links TRBV27 with TRBJ2-7; 12 nucleotides line up with TRBD1. This CDR3 is 14 amino acids long. Germline assignment: CDR1 MNHEY and CDR2 SMNVEV (reference sequence). V gave up 8 bases and J gave up 6 bases; unmatched junction bases: 8. The CDR3 DNA sequence: TGTGCCAGCGTGCGGGACAGGGGGCAGGGCGAGCAGTACTTC. Translation: CASVRDRGQGEQYF.

A few counts support this clone. The DNA of the CDR3 is TGTGCCAGTAGTATACGAGGGGGCTGGAGGAATCAGCCCCAGCATTTT. Translation gives CASSIRGGWRNQPQHF. The chain is built from TRBV19 and TRBJ1-5; 7 positions agree with TRBD1. Germline values: CDR1 LNHDA, CDR2 SQIVND (reference sequence). V gave up 2 bases and J gave up 4 bases; unmatched junction bases: 8. The CDR3 is 16 residues long.

The chain employs TRBV6-1 and TRBJ2-3, with TRBD2 identical over 9 bases. This CDR3 has 17 amino acids. CDR1 MNHNS and CDR2 SASEGT come from the germline V gene. The V and J ends lost 2 bases and 1 base, in that order; junction bases with no gene match: 7. This chain's CDR3 is CASSESQAGGGTDTQYF. In DNA form, the CDR3 reads TGTGCCAGCAGTGAAAGCCAAGCGGGAGGTGGCACAGATACGCAGTATTTT.

The V call is TRBV30, the J call TRBJ2-5; TRBD2 might be the D (5 bases). V lost 2 bases to trimming and J lost 0 bases, with 28 bases between them. CDR3 size: 20 residues. Germline V gene sequence: CDR1 GTSNPN, CDR2 SVGIG (reference sequence). CDR3 loop: CAWSSGGAAPLIQYQETQYF. For the CDR3, the DNA is TGTGCCTGGAGTAGCGGCGGAGCCGCTCCCCTAATACAGTACCAAGAGACCCAGTACTTC.

With regard to this clone: Other DNA sequences in this specimen translate into the identical CDR3. The chain couples TRBV13 to TRBJ1-1; weak D call: TRBD1 (5 bases). This CDR3 region has 14 residues. V was trimmed by 0 bases and J by 2 bases, leaving 7 bases between them. Germline V gene lookup returns CDR1 PRHDT and CDR2 FYEKMQ (reference sequence). CDR3 in amino acids: CASSLGGGNTEAFF. DNA for the CDR3: TGTGCCAGCAGCTTAGGCGGGGGAAACACTGAAGCTTTCTTT.

This clone was detected a few times. The genes are TRBV5-1 and TRBJ2-1; the match to TRBD2 covers 9 bases. The germline V gene encodes CDR1 SGHRS and CDR2 YFSETQ. Germline trimming cut 4 bases from V and 3 bases from J; bases unmatched to any gene: 17. The length of the CDR3 is 19 residues. CDR3 bases: TGCGCCAGCAGCAGCCGAGGCGGAGTTTGGACTAGCGACTACAATGAGCAGTTCTTC. It specifies CASSSRGGVWTSDYNEQFF.

The chain couples TRBV7-8 to TRBJ2-3; TRBD2 agrees at 11 bases. The length of the CDR3 is 18 residues. V trimming: 1 base; J trimming: 0 bases; junction bases outside the gene matches: 6. The germline V gene encodes CDR1 SGHVS and CDR2 FQNEAQ. The CDR3 DNA reads as TGTGCCAGCAGCTTAGTTCCCTTAGCGGGAGGGAGCACAGATACGCAGTATTTT. Translating gives CASSLVPLAGGSTDTQYF.

In regard to this clone: Compared with germline, one end of the junction differs, possibly owing to a read error. The rearrangement joins TRBV4-1 to TRBJ2-1; tentative D call: TRBD2 (5 bases). This CDR3 has 18 amino acids. CDR1 MGHRA and CDR2 YSYEKL come from the germline V gene. CDR3 amino acids: CASSQVLREAIFYSEQFF. The CDR3 DNA is TGCGCCAGCAGCCAAGTCTTACGGGAAGCTATCTTTTACAGTGAGCAGTTCTTC.